One and the same sample provided the 31 T cell receptor beta chains below, sequenced in a study of blood T cell repertoires in COVID-19 (dated by TCRdb to 2020 to 2021). Libraries were built with the immunoSEQ multiplex PCR assay. TCRdb provides this immuneACCESS table in a form limited to in-frame rearrangements. Some clones are lacking; in checked studies, under half of them reflect an unresolved V gene, and why the rest are absent is not known. This sample comprises hundreds of thousands of clones, approximately 85% of them detected only once. Together, the top ten hold roughly 2% of the sample. Sequences were obtained from PBMCs or T cells enriched from blood (not recorded which). These receptors were collected from a man aged 25-40 years who had recovered from COVID-19.

The genes are TRBV5-1 and TRBJ2-2, with TRBD2 matching over 8 bases. Looked up from germline, CDR1 is SGHRS and CDR2 is YFSETQ. Trimming removed 0 bases from V and 4 bases from J; junction bases left unmatched: 8. CDR3 length: 17 residues. CDR3: CASSLVSGGALTGELFF. The CDR3 DNA follows: TGCGCCAGCAGCTTGGTTTCCGGGGGGGCACTCACCGGGGAGCTGTTTTTT.

This rearrangement joins TRBV2 to TRBJ1-6, with 9 bases matching TRBD1. V shed 3 bases, J shed 9 bases, and the junction held 6 bases outside the gene matches. Germline V CDR1 and CDR2: SNHLY, FYNNEI. There are 15 residues in the CDR3. CDR3 in amino acids: CASSDETGGTSPLHF. CDR3 nucleotide sequence: TGTGCCAGCAGTGACGAGACAGGGGGAACTTCACCCCTCCACTTT.

This clone was recorded only once. The V call is TRBV4-1, the J call TRBJ1-1; D is perhaps TRBD1 (5 bases). The CDR3 consists of 13 residues. V lost 0 bases and J lost 5, with 7 bases in between. Germline assignment: CDR1 MGHRA and CDR2 YSYEKL. The CDR3 region is CASSQEGGTEAFF. CDR3 nucleotide sequence: TGCGCCAGCAGCCAAGAGGGGGGGACTGAAGCTTTCTTT.

Only one count was recorded for this clone. The J gene is TRBJ1-4, the V gene TRBV5-1, with 8 bases matching TRBD1. With 4 bases clipped from V and 5 bases from J, the junction kept 10 bases outside the gene matches. There are 16 residues in the CDR3. Germline V gene lookup returns CDR1 SGHRS and CDR2 YFSETQ. CDR3 sequence reads: CASSAGTGGGNEKLFF. The CDR3 region has the DNA TGCGCCAGCAGCGCCGGGACAGGTGGAGGGAATGAAAAACTGTTTTTT.

This chain connects TRBV18 to TRBJ2-2, with TRBD1 matching 8 bases. J lost 1 base, V lost 6 bases, and 7 bases had no gene match. The germline V gene encodes CDR1 KGHSH and CDR2 LQKENI. CDR3 length: 16 amino acids. This chain's CDR3 is CASSPSGTGNTGELFF. The CDR3 nucleotides are TGTGCCAGCTCGCCGAGTGGGACAGGGAACACCGGGGAGCTGTTTTTT.

This rearrangement joins TRBV5-1 to TRBJ2-2; 11 bases are a match to TRBD2. V shed 2 bases and J 5 bases; nucleotides not matched to a gene: 2. The CDR3 runs to 15 residues. CDR1 and CDR2 from the germline V gene are SGHRS and YFSETQ. CDR3 residues: CASSFGLAGTGELFF. The CDR3 DNA follows: TGCGCCAGCAGCTTCGGACTAGCGGGTACCGGGGAGCTGTTTTTT.

This chain connects TRBV7-2 to TRBJ1-6, with D maybe TRBD1 (6 bases). Germline lookup yields CDR1 SGHTA and CDR2 FQGNSA. The CDR3 loop spans 14 amino acids. The ends were cut back, 5 bases at V and 14 bases at J, with 19 bases in the middle. The CDR3 DNA reads as TGTGCCAGCAGCGCGGACAGCTATAATTCTGCCCTCCACTTT. Protein product: CASSADSYNSALHF.

The chain employs TRBV9 and TRBJ2-7; 11 bases are a match to TRBD2. This CDR3 spans 15 amino acids. CDR1 is SGDLS and CDR2 is YYNGEE in the germline V gene. J gave up 3 bases and V 0 bases, and 2 bases lay outside the gene matches. CDR3 amino acids: CASSVGTSGSYEQYF. DNA for the CDR3: TGTGCCAGCAGCGTAGGCACTAGCGGGAGCTACGAGCAGTACTTC.

The count of this clone is one. J is TRBJ2-7 and V is TRBV12-3 or TRBV12-4, with 7 bases fitting TRBD1. The junction had 3 bases not matched to a gene; V was cut back by 5 bases and J by 2 bases. The CDR3 consists of 13 residues. The CDR3 bases are TGTGCCAGCAGTCGACAGGGTACCTACGAGCAGTACTTC. Its translation: CASSRQGTYEQYF.

The chain links TRBV30 to TRBJ2-2; D tentatively reads TRBD1 or TRBD2 (5 bases each). The CDR3 consists of 16 residues. Germline V gene data show CDR1 as GTSNPN and CDR2 as SVGIG (reference sequence). Trimming took off 5 bases at V and 0 bases at J, with 16 bases between the two ends. CDR3: CAWGALSVTNTGELFF. In nucleotides, the CDR3 is TGTGCCTGGGGGGCCCTTAGCGTAACGAACACCGGGGAGCTGTTTTTT.

The chain couples TRBV30 to TRBJ1-4, with D maybe TRBD1 (5 bases). V was trimmed by 3 bases and J by 8 bases, leaving 16 bases between them. Per the germline V gene, CDR1 is GTSNPN and CDR2 is SVGIG (reference sequence). The CDR3 length is 14 residues. The CDR3: CAWRFLGAGEKLFF. The CDR3 nucleotides are TGTGCCTGGAGGTTCCTAGGGGCAGGCGAAAAACTGTTTTTT.

V and J are TRBV5-4 and TRBJ2-5, with a tentative D call TRBD1 (6 bases). Trimming removed 9 bases at V and 4 bases at J, with 13 bases between. This CDR3 is built from 12 residues. Germline V lookup: CDR1 SGHNT, CDR2 YYREEE (reference sequence). For the CDR3, the DNA is TGTGCCATTGGCAGGGGACGAGAGACCCAGTACTTC. Its protein is CAIGRGRETQYF.

The chain uses TRBV13 and TRBJ2-3; D is possibly TRBD1 (5 bases). Between the trimmed V and J ends, which lost 1 base and 7 bases, there was a span of 15 bases. CDR1 and CDR2 from the germline V gene are PRHDT and FYEKMQ (reference sequence). The CDR3 has 15 amino acids. For the CDR3, the DNA is TGTGCCAGCAGCTTAGTCACAGGATATCCAAATACGCAGTATTTT. Residues: CASSLVTGYPNTQYF.

The V gene is TRBV7-9, the J gene TRBJ2-5; D might be TRBD2 (5 bases). Trimming left V 1 base short and J 1 base short, with 7 bases between. The germline V gene encodes CDR1 SEHNR and CDR2 FQNEAQ (reference sequence). The CDR3 is made up of 14 amino acids. The DNA for the CDR3 is TGTGCCAGCAGCTTAGTACTAGGCCAAGAGACCCAGTACTTC. It is translated as CASSLVLGQETQYF.

This clone was detected once. This chain joins TRBV5-4 and TRBJ2-5, with 9 bases matching TRBD2. The CDR3 length is 14 residues. The germline gives CDR1 SGHNT, CDR2 YYREEE (reference sequence). V dropped 1 base and J dropped 3; count of bases not matched to a gene: 1. CDR3 DNA sequence: TGTGCCAGCAGCTTGCAGCGGGGGGAAGAGACCCAGTACTTC. Translation gives CASSLQRGEETQYF.

The chain uses TRBV19 and TRBJ1-6; no firm D call. Trimming pared 7 bases from V and 6 bases from J, leaving 10 bases between. CDR3 length: 13 residues. Germline assignment: CDR1 LNHDA and CDR2 SQIVND (reference sequence). For the CDR3, the DNA is TGTGCCAGTAAGAAACCCGGTAATTCACCCCTCCACTTT. Translating gives CASKKPGNSPLHF. Combining the CDR3 with reference TRBV19 and TRBJ1-6 gives the whole variable domain DGGITQSPKYLFRKEGQNVTLSCEQNLNHDAMYWYRQDPGQGLRLIYYSQIVNDFQKGDIAEGYSVSREKKESFPLTVTSAQKNPTAFYLCASKKPGNSPLHFGNGTRLTVT.

The chain combines TRBV6-6 with TRBJ2-1, with D possibly being TRBD1 (6 bases). The CDR3 length is 14 residues. Per germline, CDR1 MNHNY and CDR2 SVGAGI (reference sequence). Trimming removed 7 bases from V and 5 bases from J, with 15 bases in between. DNA of the CDR3: TGTGCCAGCAAATCCGGGACACGGAACAATGAGCAGTTCTTC. It specifies CASKSGTRNNEQFF.

This clone has just a few counts. This CDR3 reads CATSRGTPPYGYTF. The CDR3 region has the DNA TGTGCCACCAGCAGAGGCACACCCCCCTATGGCTACACCTTC. The chain couples TRBV15 to TRBJ1-2; unclear D gene. The CDR3 length is 14 residues. CDR1 is LNHNV and CDR2 is YYDKDF in the germline V gene (reference sequence). Trimming left V 1 base short and J 4 bases short, with 10 bases between. The full variable domain, completed using reference TRBV15 and TRBJ1-2, is DAMVIQNPRYQVTQFGKPVTLSCSQTLNHNVMYWYQQKSSQAPKLLFHYYDKDFNNEADTPDNFQSRRPNTSFCFLDIRSPGLGDTAMYLCATSRGTPPYGYTFGSGTRLTVV.

In its sample, this clone was seen once. The chain recombines TRBV9 with TRBJ2-3, with TRBD2 matching 7 bases. V shed 0 bases and J 5 bases; nucleotides not matched to a gene: 12. Germline values: CDR1 SGDLS, CDR2 YYNGEE. The CDR3 totals 17 residues. This chain's CDR3 is CASSVASSGDPIDTQYF. DNA for the CDR3: TGTGCCAGCAGCGTAGCTTCCAGCGGGGATCCTATAGATACGCAGTATTTT.

The chain uses TRBV10-3 and TRBJ2-7; 9 bases fit TRBD1. This CDR3 region has 11 residues. The J segment lost 6 bases and the V segment lost 10 bases, leaving 4 bases of the junction unmatched. Germline lookup yields CDR1 ENHRY and CDR2 SYGVKD. CDR3: CATSTGGEQYF. In DNA form, the CDR3 reads TGTGCCACTTCGACAGGGGGCGAGCAGTACTTC.

V usage is TRBV7-3 and J usage is TRBJ1-1, with TRBD1 matching over 9 bases. Per germline, CDR1 SGHTA and CDR2 FQGTGA. V was pared by 0 bases and J by 4 bases, with 9 bases of the junction left unmatched. CDR3 length: 17 residues. The DNA of the CDR3 is TGTGCCAGCAGCTTAACGTCGGGACAGGGTTTGGGCACTGAAGCTTTCTTT. Protein product: CASSLTSGQGLGTEAFF. The variable domain in full, completed from reference TRBV7-3 and TRBJ1-1, reads GAGVSQTPSNKVTEKGKYVELRCDPISGHTALYWYRQSLGQGPEFLIYFQGTGAADDSGLPNDRFFAVRPEGSVSTLKIQRTERGDSAVYLCASSLTSGQGLGTEAFFGQGTRLTVV.

This chain uses TRBV30 with TRBJ1-6, with 8 nucleotides matching TRBD1. CDR1 is GTSNPN, CDR2 SVGIG, per germline (reference sequence). Losses at the gene ends were 3 bases for V and 5 bases for J; bases not matched to a gene: 3. The CDR3 loop spans 14 amino acids. Written as DNA, the CDR3 is TGTGCCTGGAGCGGACAGGGAAATAATTCACCCCTCCACTTT. It is translated as CAWSGQGNNSPLHF.

The chain is built from TRBV6-5 and TRBJ2-2; 7 bases agree with TRBD1. With 6 bases clipped from V and 1 base from J, the junction kept 5 bases outside the gene matches. Germline V gives CDR1 MNHEY, CDR2 SVGAGI. The CDR3 runs to 15 residues. DNA of the CDR3: TGTGCCAGCAGATTGGACAGGCTGAACACCGGGGAGCTGTTTTTT. Translating gives CASRLDRLNTGELFF.

Points on this clone: Other DNA sequences of this sample code for an identical CDR3. This CDR3 is CASSYGGPYEQYF. The CDR3 DNA is TGTGCCAGCAGTTATGGAGGGCCCTACGAGCAGTACTTC. J is TRBJ2-7 and V is TRBV6-5; D may be TRBD2 (6 bases). The CDR3 is 13 amino acids. CDR1 is MNHEY, CDR2 SVGAGI, per germline. With 3 bases removed from V and 2 bases from J, the gap between germline ends came to 8 bases.

The chain employs TRBV20-1 and TRBJ1-2; D not certain. This CDR3 has 11 amino acids. Germline values: CDR1 DFQATT, CDR2 SNEGSKA (reference sequence). Trimming stripped 3 bases from V and 4 bases from J, with 6 bases between. The CDR3 sequence is CSARYGYGYTF. The CDR3 nucleotides read TGCAGTGCTAGGTACGGCTATGGCTACACCTTC.

The V gene is TRBV12-5, the J gene TRBJ2-1; a possible D gene is TRBD1 (6 bases). The CDR3 contains 12 residues. From germline, CDR1 is LGHNT and CDR2 FRNRAP. V gave up 3 bases and J gave up 15 bases, with 15 bases separating them. CDR3 in amino acids: CASGLRTAPGFF. The CDR3, as DNA: TGTGCTAGTGGTTTAAGGACAGCTCCCGGGTTCTTC.

This chain links TRBV6-5 with TRBJ1-3, with a weak D call TRBD1 (5 bases). The V end was cut by 9 bases, the J end by 9 bases, with 15 bases between. CDR3 length: 12 residues. Per germline, CDR1 MNHEY and CDR2 SVGAGI. The CDR3 DNA is TGTGCCAGTGCGGAGGGGTGGGGCACCATATATTTT. Encoded protein: CASAEGWGTIYF.

V usage is TRBV11-2 and J usage is TRBJ1-1, with D unresolved. From germline, CDR1 is SGHAT and CDR2 FQNNGV. CDR3 length: 15 amino acids. The V and J ends lost 5 bases and 0 bases respectively, with 13 bases between them. CDR3 sequence reads: CASSPRSRLNTEAFF. The CDR3 bases are TGTGCCAGCAGCCCACGGAGCAGACTGAACACTGAAGCTTTCTTT.

The chain uses TRBV6-2 or TRBV6-3 and TRBJ1-3; D unresolved. Germline CDR1 MNHEY, CDR2 SVGEGT. V was shortened by 2 bases and J by 0 bases, with 11 bases between the two germline ends. The CDR3 is 16 amino acids. In DNA, the CDR3 is TGTGCCAGCAGTTACCCCCGGTTTCGCTCTGGAAACACCATATATTTT. Amino acids: CASSYPRFRSGNTIYF.

The sample holds one count of this clone. This chain joins TRBV5-1 and TRBJ2-3, with 9 bases fitting TRBD1. V lost 4 bases and J lost 4; bases outside the gene matches: 7. The germline gives CDR1 SGHRS, CDR2 YFSETQ. The CDR3 runs to 15 residues. CDR3 nucleotide sequence: TGCGCCAGCAGCCGTGGGACAGGGATGTCAGATACGCAGTATTTT. This sequence encodes CASSRGTGMSDTQYF.

The V gene is TRBV19, the J gene TRBJ2-2; a possible D gene is TRBD2 (6 bases). Trimming stripped 5 bases from V and 1 base from J, with 11 bases between. The CDR3 contains 15 residues. The V gene's germline CDR1 is LNHDA and CDR2 SQIVND (reference sequence). CDR3 in DNA: TGTGCCAGTAGTCTGTTGGGAGGGAACACCGGGGAGCTGTTTTTT. Protein: CASSLLGGNTGELFF.